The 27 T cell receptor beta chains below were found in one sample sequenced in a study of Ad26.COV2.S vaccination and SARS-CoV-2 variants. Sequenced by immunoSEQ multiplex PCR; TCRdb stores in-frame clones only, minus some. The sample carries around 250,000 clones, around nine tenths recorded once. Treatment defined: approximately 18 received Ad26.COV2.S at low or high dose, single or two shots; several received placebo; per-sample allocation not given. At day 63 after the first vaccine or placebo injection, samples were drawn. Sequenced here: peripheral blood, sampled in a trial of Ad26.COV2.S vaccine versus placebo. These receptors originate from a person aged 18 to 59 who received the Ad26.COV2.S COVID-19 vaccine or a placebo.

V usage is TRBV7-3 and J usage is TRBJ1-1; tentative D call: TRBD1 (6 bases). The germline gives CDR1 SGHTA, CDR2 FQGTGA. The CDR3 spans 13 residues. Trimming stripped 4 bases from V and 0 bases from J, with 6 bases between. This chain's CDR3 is CASSWTVNTEAFF. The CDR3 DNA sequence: TGTGCCAGCAGCTGGACAGTGAACACTGAAGCTTTCTTT.

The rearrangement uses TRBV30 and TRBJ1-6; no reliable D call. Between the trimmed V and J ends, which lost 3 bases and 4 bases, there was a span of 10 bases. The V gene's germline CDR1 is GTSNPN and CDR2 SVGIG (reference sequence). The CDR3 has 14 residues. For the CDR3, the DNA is TGTGCCTGGAGGACTGGGAAATATAATTCACCCCTCCACTTT. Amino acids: CAWRTGKYNSPLHF.

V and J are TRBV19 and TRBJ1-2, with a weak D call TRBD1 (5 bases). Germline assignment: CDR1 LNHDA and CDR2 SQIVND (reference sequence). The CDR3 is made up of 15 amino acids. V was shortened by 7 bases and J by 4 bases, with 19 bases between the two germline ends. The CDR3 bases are TGTGCCAGTACTCATGAGACAGCCCTCCCCTATGGCTACACCTTC. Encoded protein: CASTHETALPYGYTF.

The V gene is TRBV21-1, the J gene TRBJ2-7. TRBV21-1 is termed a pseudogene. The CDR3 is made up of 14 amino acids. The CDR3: CASSPRVGNYEQYV. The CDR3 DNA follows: TGTGCCAGCAGCCCCCGTGTGGGAAACTACGAGCAGTACGTC.

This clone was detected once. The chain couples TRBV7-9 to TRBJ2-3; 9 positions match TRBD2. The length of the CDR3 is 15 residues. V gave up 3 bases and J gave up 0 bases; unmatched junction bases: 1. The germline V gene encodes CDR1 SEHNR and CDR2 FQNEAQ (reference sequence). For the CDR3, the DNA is TGTGCCAGCAGCTTTACTAGCGGGAGCACAGATACGCAGTATTTT. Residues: CASSFTSGSTDTQYF.

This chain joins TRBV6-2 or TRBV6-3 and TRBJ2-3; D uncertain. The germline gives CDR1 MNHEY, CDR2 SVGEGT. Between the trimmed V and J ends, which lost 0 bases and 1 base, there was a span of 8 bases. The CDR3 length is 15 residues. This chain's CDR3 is CASSYSAEGTDTQYF. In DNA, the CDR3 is TGTGCCAGCAGTTACTCGGCGGAAGGCACAGATACGCAGTATTTT.

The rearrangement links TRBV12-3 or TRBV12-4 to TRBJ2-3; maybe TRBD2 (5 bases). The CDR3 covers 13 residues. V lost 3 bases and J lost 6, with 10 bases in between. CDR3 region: CASSFLSGDTQYF. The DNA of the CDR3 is TGTGCCAGCAGTTTTCTATCGGGGGATACGCAGTATTTT.

The CDR3: CARPRDRGEEQYV. The CDR3 nucleotides read TGTGCCAGGCCCCGGGACAGGGGGGAAGAGCAGTACGTC. The V gene is TRBV28, the J gene TRBJ2-7; 11 nucleotides align to TRBD1. V dropped 9 bases and J dropped 7; count of bases not matched to a gene: 8. Germline V gene data show CDR1 as MDHEN and CDR2 as SYDVKM. The CDR3 contains 13 residues.

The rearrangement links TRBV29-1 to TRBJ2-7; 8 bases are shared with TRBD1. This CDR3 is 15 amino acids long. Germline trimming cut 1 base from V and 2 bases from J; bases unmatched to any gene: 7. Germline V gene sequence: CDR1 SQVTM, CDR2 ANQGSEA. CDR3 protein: CSVEGDRGFAYEQYF. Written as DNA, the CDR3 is TGCAGCGTTGAAGGTGACAGGGGCTTCGCCTACGAGCAGTACTTC.

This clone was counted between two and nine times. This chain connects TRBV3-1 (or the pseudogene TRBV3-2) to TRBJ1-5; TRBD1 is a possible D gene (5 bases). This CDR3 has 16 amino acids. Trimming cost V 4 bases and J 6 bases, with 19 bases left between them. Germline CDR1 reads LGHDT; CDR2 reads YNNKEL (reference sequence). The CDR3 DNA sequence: TGTGCCAGCAGCCCGAAATCCGGGACCGAGGGTCAGCCCCAGCATTTT. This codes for CASSPKSGTEGQPQHF.

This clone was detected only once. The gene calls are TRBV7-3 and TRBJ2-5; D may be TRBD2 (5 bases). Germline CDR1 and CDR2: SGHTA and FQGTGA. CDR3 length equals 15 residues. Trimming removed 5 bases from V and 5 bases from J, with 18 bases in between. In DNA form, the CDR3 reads TGTGCCAGCAGCCCCCAGACCGGACTGATGGAGACCCAGTACTTC. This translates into CASSPQTGLMETQYF.

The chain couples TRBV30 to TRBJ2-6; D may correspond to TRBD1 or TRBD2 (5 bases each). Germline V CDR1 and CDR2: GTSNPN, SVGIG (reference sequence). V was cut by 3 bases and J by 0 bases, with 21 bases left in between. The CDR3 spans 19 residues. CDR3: CAWRRVLRGENSGANVLTF. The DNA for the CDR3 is TGTGCCTGGAGAAGGGTTTTGAGGGGCGAAAACTCTGGGGCCAACGTCCTGACTTTC.

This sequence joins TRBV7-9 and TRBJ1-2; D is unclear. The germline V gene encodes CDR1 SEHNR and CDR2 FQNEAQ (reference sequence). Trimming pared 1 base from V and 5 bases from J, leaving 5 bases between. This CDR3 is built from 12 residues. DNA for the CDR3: TGTGCCAGCAGCTTAGAAGGGTATGGCTACACCTTC. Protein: CASSLEGYGYTF.

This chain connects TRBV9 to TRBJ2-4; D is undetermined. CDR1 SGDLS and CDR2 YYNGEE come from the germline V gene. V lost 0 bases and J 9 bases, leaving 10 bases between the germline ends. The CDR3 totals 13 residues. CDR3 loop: CASSVGSDFIQYF. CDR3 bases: TGTGCCAGCAGCGTAGGGAGCGATTTCATTCAGTACTTC. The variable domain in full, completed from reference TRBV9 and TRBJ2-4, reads DSGVTQTPKHLITATGQRVTLRCSPRSGDLSVYWYQQSLDQGLQFLIQYYNGEERAKGNILERFSAQQFPDLHSELNLSSLELGDSALYFCASSVGSDFIQYFGAGTRLSVL.

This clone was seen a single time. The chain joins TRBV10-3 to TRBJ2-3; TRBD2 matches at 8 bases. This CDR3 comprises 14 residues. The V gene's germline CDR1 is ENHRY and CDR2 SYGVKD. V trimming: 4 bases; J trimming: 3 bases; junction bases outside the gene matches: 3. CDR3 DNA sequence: TGTGCCATCAGTGCCGGGAGGGAGACAGATACGCAGTATTTT. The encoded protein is CAISAGRETDTQYF.

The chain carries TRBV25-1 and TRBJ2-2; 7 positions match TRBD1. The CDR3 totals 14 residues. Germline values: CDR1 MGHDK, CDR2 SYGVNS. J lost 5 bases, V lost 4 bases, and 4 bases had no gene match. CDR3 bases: TGTGCCAGCAGTGGAGCAGGGGGTACCGGGGAGCTGTTTTTT. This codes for CASSGAGGTGELFF.

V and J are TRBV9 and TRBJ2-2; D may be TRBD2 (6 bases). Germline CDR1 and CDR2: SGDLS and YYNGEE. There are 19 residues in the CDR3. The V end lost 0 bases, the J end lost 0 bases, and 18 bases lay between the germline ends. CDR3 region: CASSVASVGRRSNTGELFF. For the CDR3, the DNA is TGTGCCAGCAGCGTAGCTTCGGTCGGGAGACGGTCGAACACCGGGGAGCTGTTTTTT.

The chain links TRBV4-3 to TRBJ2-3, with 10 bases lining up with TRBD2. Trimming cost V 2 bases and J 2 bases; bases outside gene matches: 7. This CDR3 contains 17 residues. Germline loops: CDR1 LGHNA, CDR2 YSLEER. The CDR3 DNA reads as TGCGCCAGCAGCCAATGGCCTAGCGGGGGATTCACAGATACGCAGTATTTT. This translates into CASSQWPSGGFTDTQYF.

The CDR3 bases are TGTGCCAGCAGCAAGCGACAGGACGGGTATAGCACAGATACGCAGTATTTT. It encodes CASSKRQDGYSTDTQYF. J is TRBJ2-3 and V is TRBV21-1; the table's D call, TRBD1, has no DNA check behind it. TRBV21-1 is a pseudogene. This CDR3 spans 17 amino acids.

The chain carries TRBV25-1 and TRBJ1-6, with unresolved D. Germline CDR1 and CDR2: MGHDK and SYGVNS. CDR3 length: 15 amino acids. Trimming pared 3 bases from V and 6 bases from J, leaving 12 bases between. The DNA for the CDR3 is TGTGCCAGCAGTGACTTTGGGCAAGTTAATTCACCCCTCCACTTT. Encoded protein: CASSDFGQVNSPLHF. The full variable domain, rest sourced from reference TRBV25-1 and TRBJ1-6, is EADIYQTPRYLVIGTGKKITLECSQTMGHDKMYWYQQDPGMELHLIHYSYGVNSTEKGDLSSESTVSRIRTEHFPLTLESARPSHTSQYLCASSDFGQVNSPLHFGNGTRLTVT.

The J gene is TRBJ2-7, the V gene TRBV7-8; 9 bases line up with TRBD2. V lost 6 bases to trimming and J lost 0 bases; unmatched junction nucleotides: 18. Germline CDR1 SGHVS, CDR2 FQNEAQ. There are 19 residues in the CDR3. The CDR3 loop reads CASSLTGGRAQPGSYEQYV. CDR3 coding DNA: TGTGCCAGCAGTCTAACTGGCGGGAGGGCCCAACCCGGCTCCTACGAGCAGTACGTC.

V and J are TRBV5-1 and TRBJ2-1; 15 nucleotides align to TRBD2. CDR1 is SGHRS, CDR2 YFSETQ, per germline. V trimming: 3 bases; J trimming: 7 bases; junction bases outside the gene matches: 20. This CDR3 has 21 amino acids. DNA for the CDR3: TGCGCCAGCAGCTCCCCCGGGGGGACAGGGACTAGCGGGAGGCACCCGAATGAGCAGTTCTTC. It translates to CASSSPGGTGTSGRHPNEQFF. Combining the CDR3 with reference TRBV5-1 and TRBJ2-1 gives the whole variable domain KAGVTQTPRYLIKTRGQQVTLSCSPISGHRSVSWYQQTPGQGLQFLFEYFSETQRNKGNFPGRFSGRQFSNSRSEMNVSTLELGDSALYLCASSSPGGTGTSGRHPNEQFFGPGTRLTVL.

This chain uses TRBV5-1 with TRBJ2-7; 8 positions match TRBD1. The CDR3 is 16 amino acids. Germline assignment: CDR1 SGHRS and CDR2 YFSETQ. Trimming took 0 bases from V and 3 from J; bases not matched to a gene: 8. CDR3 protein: CASSLGSAGGRYEQYF. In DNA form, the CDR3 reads TGCGCCAGCAGCTTGGGGTCGGCAGGGGGCCGCTACGAGCAGTACTTC.

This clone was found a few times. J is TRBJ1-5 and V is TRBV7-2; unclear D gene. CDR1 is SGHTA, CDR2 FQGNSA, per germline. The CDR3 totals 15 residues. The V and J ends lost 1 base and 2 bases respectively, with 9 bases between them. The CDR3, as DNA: TGTGCCAGCAGCTTAGAGGCCGGGGGCAATCAGCCCCAGCATTTT. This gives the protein CASSLEAGGNQPQHF.

The CDR3 DNA sequence: TGTGCCTGGAGTGTCCGCCTAAACACAGATACGCAGTATTTT. Residues: CAWSVRLNTDTQYF. The gene calls are TRBV30 and TRBJ2-3, with D unclear. The CDR3 sequence is 14 residues long. Trimming pared 0 bases from V and 2 bases from J, leaving 9 bases between. Germline values: CDR1 GTSNPN, CDR2 SVGIG (reference sequence).

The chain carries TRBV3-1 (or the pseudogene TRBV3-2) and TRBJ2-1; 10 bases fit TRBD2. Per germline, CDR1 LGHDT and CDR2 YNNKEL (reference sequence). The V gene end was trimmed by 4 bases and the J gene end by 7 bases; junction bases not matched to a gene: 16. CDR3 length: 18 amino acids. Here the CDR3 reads CASSPWGDSGRAVNEQFF. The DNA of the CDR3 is TGTGCCAGCAGCCCCTGGGGAGACAGCGGGAGGGCGGTTAATGAGCAGTTCTTC.

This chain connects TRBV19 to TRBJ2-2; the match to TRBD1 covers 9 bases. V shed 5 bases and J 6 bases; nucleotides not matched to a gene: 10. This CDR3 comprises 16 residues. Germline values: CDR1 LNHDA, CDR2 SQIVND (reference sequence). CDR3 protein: CASSPQQGAKAGELFF. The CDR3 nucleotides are TGTGCCAGTAGTCCACAACAGGGGGCAAAGGCCGGGGAGCTGTTTTTT.